The rows below give T cell receptor beta chains drawn from one sample of a study of STAT5B mutations in CD4+ large granular lymphocyte leukemia. The protocol was immunoSEQ multiplex PCR, while the TCRdb copy is restricted to in-frame clones and leaves out a portion. In the table there are some 34,000 clones, 80% to 90% of which are singletons. The sample comprised CD4+ T cells from blood buffy coats. These TCRs come from a human donor in good health. The CDR3 runs from the conserved cysteine through the conserved F or W. The order of the fields is CDR3 protein, CDR3 DNA, V gene, clone size, J gene, D gene. D genes are given only for firm matches. Part of the rows lack a size; the others show once, few, many or a class for expanded clones.

CDR3 protein: CASSIRAVGDTQYF
CDR3 DNA: TGTGCCAGCAGCATACGCGCGGTAGGAGATACGCAGTATTTT
V gene: TRBV28
clone size: NA
J gene: TRBJ2-3
D gene: NA

CDR3 protein: CASLRASGGNEQFF
CDR3 DNA: TGTGCCAGCCTCCGGGCTAGCGGGGGGAATGAGCAGTTCTTC
V gene: TRBV25-1
clone size: NA
J gene: TRBJ2-1
D gene: TRBD2

CDR3 protein: CASRSTTHVGTYEQYF
CDR3 DNA: TGTGCCAGCAGGTCCACCACCCACGTGGGGACCTACGAGCAGTACTTC
V gene: TRBV11-2
clone size: once
J gene: TRBJ2-7
D gene: NA

CDR3 protein: CASSPGLAGGSQSSYNEQFF
CDR3 DNA: TGTGCCAGCTCACCAGGACTAGCGGGAGGGTCTCAGAGCTCCTACAATGAGCAGTTCTTC
V gene: TRBV18
clone size: NA
J gene: TRBJ2-1
D gene: TRBD2

CDR3 protein: CASSLGEANQPQHF
CDR3 DNA: TGTGCCAGCAGCTTAGGGGAGGCCAATCAGCCCCAGCATTTT
V gene: TRBV13
clone size: NA
J gene: TRBJ1-5
D gene: NA

CDR3 protein: CASSDWDRGSIEAFF
CDR3 DNA: TGTGCCAGCAGCGACTGGGACAGGGGGAGCATAGAAGCTTTCTTT
V gene: TRBV2
clone size: NA
J gene: TRBJ1-1
D gene: TRBD1

CDR3 protein: CASSRSSGANVLTF
CDR3 DNA: TGTGCCAGCAGCCGAAGCTCTGGGGCCAACGTCCTGACTTTC
V gene: TRBV7-2
clone size: NA
J gene: TRBJ2-6
D gene: NA

CDR3 protein: CASSPTRQVTQYF
CDR3 DNA: TGTGCCAGCAGTCCCACCAGACAGGTGACGCAGTATTTT
V gene: TRBV27
clone size: NA
J gene: TRBJ2-3
D gene: NA

CDR3 protein: CSVGRPDREDTGELFF
CDR3 DNA: TGCAGCGTTGGACGACCTGACAGGGAGGACACCGGGGAGCTGTTTTTT
V gene: TRBV29-1
clone size: NA
J gene: TRBJ2-2
D gene: NA

CDR3 protein: CASSSQGTNEQFF
CDR3 DNA: TGTGCCAGCAGCTCTCAGGGTACCAATGAGCAGTTCTTC
V gene: TRBV7-2
clone size: NA
J gene: TRBJ2-1
D gene: NA

CDR3 protein: CAWRQGQNTQYF
CDR3 DNA: TGTGCCTGGAGACAAGGACAAAATACGCAGTATTTT
V gene: TRBV30
clone size: NA
J gene: TRBJ2-3
D gene: NA